What follows are 15 T cell receptor beta chains derived from one specimen sequenced in a study of blood T cell repertoires in COVID-19. TCRdb keeps only in-frame clones here, not all; method: immunoSEQ multiplex PCR. Of about 140,000 clones in the sample, 75% to 90% were seen once. The specimen was PBMCs or T cells enriched from blood (not recorded which). The source is a man aged 55 to 70 who had recovered from COVID-19.

On this clone itself: This sample includes further DNA sequences coding for the same CDR3. The V gene is TRBV19, the J gene TRBJ1-2; 7 nucleotides match TRBD1. Per the germline V gene, CDR1 is LNHDA and CDR2 is SQIVND (reference sequence). V lost 4 bases to trimming and J lost 0 bases; unmatched junction nucleotides: 2. The CDR3 runs 14 residues. This CDR3 is CASSRTGSNYGYTF. The CDR3 DNA reads TGTGCCAGTAGTAGGACAGGTTCTAACTATGGCTACACCTTC.

The chain links TRBV2 to TRBJ1-5; no clear D. V lost 1 base, J lost 3 bases, and 7 bases lay in between. The CDR3 contains 14 residues. Germline V gene sequence: CDR1 SNHLY, CDR2 FYNNEI. Here the CDR3 DNA reads TGTGCCAGCAGTGAAGGCAGGAACAATCAGCCCCAGCATTTT. This translates into CASSEGRNNQPQHF.

This chain joins TRBV15 and TRBJ2-2; 8 bases map to TRBD2. The CDR3 has 15 amino acids. The V segment lost 2 bases and the J segment 7 bases; nucleotides outside the gene matches: 6. Germline CDR1 is LNHNV and CDR2 is YYDKDF (reference sequence). CDR3 nucleotides: TGTGCCACCAGCAGAAACATCGCGGGAGGCGGGGAGCTGTTTTTT. Translating it yields CATSRNIAGGGELFF.

The chain has TRBV18 and TRBJ1-5; D remains ambiguous. Germline V gene sequence: CDR1 KGHSH, CDR2 LQKENI. The CDR3 has 17 amino acids. V was cut by 3 bases and J by 1 base, with 16 bases left in between. CDR3 nucleotides: TGTGCCAGCTCACCCATCGGAGCCTTTGGAAGCAATCAGCCCCAGCATTTT. Its protein product is CASSPIGAFGSNQPQHF. Based on the CDR3 plus reference TRBV18 and TRBJ1-5, the full variable domain is NAGVMQNPRHLVRRRGQEARLRCSPMKGHSHVYWYRQLPEEGLKFMVYLQKENIIDESGMPKERFSAEFPKEGPSILRIQQVVRGDSAAYFCASSPIGAFGSNQPQHFGDGTRLSIL.

The J gene is TRBJ2-3, the V gene TRBV7-3; 8 bases are shared with TRBD2. This CDR3 has 12 residues. From germline, CDR1 is SGHTA and CDR2 FQGTGA. V dropped 8 bases and J dropped 8; count of bases not matched to a gene: 6. This CDR3 reads CASRGLVGTQYF. CDR3 DNA: TGTGCCAGCCGGGGACTAGTGGGTACGCAGTATTTT.

CDR3 region: CASSAQDRGNQPQHF. The CDR3 DNA is TGTGCCAGCAGCGCCCAGGACAGGGGGAATCAGCCCCAGCATTTT. This chain links TRBV9 with TRBJ1-5; 10 bases agree with TRBD1. CDR3 length equals 15 residues. The V gene's germline CDR1 is SGDLS and CDR2 YYNGEE. V lost 3 bases and J lost 4; bases outside the gene matches: 4.

The J gene is TRBJ2-3, the V gene TRBV10-2, with TRBD2 matching 7 bases. The CDR3 sequence is 14 residues long. Trimming at V came to 8 bases and at J to 0 bases, leaving 5 bases not matched to a gene. Per the germline V gene, CDR1 is WSHSY and CDR2 is SAAADI. CDR3 bases: TGCGCCAGCGCCCTAGCGGTTAGCACAGATACGCAGTATTTT. It codes for CASALAVSTDTQYF.

The chain employs TRBV6-2 or TRBV6-3 and TRBJ1-1; D is undetermined. CDR1 MNHEY and CDR2 SVGEGT come from the germline V gene. The CDR3 totals 14 residues. V lost 6 bases, J lost 11 bases, and 22 bases lay in between. Here the CDR3 DNA reads TGTGCCAGCAGCCTCACCAGATCCGGGTTCGTGGCTTTCTTT. It codes for CASSLTRSGFVAFF.

The chain has TRBV4-2 and TRBJ1-1; no reliable D call. This CDR3 region has 13 residues. V lost 4 bases and J 0 bases, leaving 6 bases between the germline ends. Germline CDR1 and CDR2: LGHNA and YNFKEQ. CDR3 bases: TGTGCCAGCAGCCGGCTCATGAACACTGAAGCTTTCTTT. Its protein is CASSRLMNTEAFF.

The V gene is TRBV7-6, the J gene TRBJ2-2; 7 nucleotides align to TRBD2. V shed 5 bases and J 1 base; nucleotides not matched to a gene: 7. In germline, CDR1 is SGHVS, CDR2 FNYEAQ. The CDR3 length is 16 residues. The CDR3, as DNA: TGTGCCAGCAGCGCCCTAGCGGAGCTGAACACCGGGGAGCTGTTTTTT. Protein sequence: CASSALAELNTGELFF.

The rearrangement links TRBV12-5 to TRBJ2-1; 9 bases line up with TRBD2. Losses at the gene ends were 5 bases for V and 7 bases for J; bases not matched to a gene: 3. The CDR3 spans 13 residues. Germline CDR1 and CDR2: LGHNT and FRNRAP. CDR3 nucleotides: TGTGCTAGTGGTGCTAGCGGGAAGAATGAGCAGTTCTTC. Amino acids: CASGASGKNEQFF.

The chain has TRBV19 and TRBJ2-2, with no clear D. The CDR3 contains 16 residues. Germline V gene data show CDR1 as LNHDA and CDR2 as SQIVND (reference sequence). V was cut by 2 bases and J by 0 bases, with 10 bases left in between. The CDR3 region is CASSITWAANTGELFF. In DNA, the CDR3 is TGTGCCAGTAGTATAACGTGGGCAGCGAACACCGGGGAGCTGTTTTTT.

The V and J genes are TRBV5-4 and TRBJ2-7; tentatively, D is TRBD1 (6 bases). The V and J ends lost 4 bases and 0 bases respectively, with 14 bases between them. Per the germline V gene, CDR1 is SGHNT and CDR2 is YYREEE (reference sequence). The CDR3 covers 15 residues. The CDR3 nucleotides read TGTGCCAGCAGCCAGGAAGGGACACTCTCCTACGAGCAGTACTTC. Amino acids: CASSQEGTLSYEQYF.

The chain joins TRBV6-2 or TRBV6-3 to TRBJ2-5, with D perhaps matching TRBD1 (6 bases). There are 16 residues in the CDR3. V gave up 2 bases and J gave up 2 bases, with 15 bases separating them. Germline V gene data show CDR1 as MNHEY and CDR2 as SVGEGT. The DNA of the CDR3 is TGTGCCAGCAGTTACCCCCTTGGACAGTTACAAGAGACCCAGTACTTC. As protein: CASSYPLGQLQETQYF.

This clone was seen only a few times. The rearrangement joins TRBV5-6 to TRBJ1-1; the match to TRBD1 covers 8 bases. Germline V gene lookup returns CDR1 SGHDT and CDR2 YYEEEE. This CDR3 contains 16 residues. The ends lost 4 bases at V and 1 base at J; junction bases unmatched: 9. This CDR3 is CASSPPGTGGNTEAFF. The CDR3, as DNA: TGTGCCAGCAGCCCCCCGGGCACAGGGGGGAACACTGAAGCTTTCTTT.